These T cell receptor beta chains were read from a single sample in a study of cytomegalovirus exposure and HLA in healthy donors. Profiling relied on immunoSEQ multiplex PCR, and the TCRdb table lists in-frame clones only, not all of them. The table includes about 130,000 clones, approximately 91% detected once. The source material was PBMCs. The receptors derive from a man younger than 40 in good health and CMV-seronegative. The CDR3 runs from the conserved cysteine through the conserved F or W. D genes are given only for firm matches. Not all rows give a size; the values are once, few, many and, for expanded clones, a class.

CASSPLTGDEQYF,TGTGCCAGCTCACCTCTTACAGGAGACGAGCAGTACTTC,TRBV18,-,-,TRBJ2-7
CASSPLAGSGNEQFF,TGTGCCAGCAGTCCTTTAGCGGGAAGCGGCAATGAGCAGTTCTTC,TRBV6-4,TRBD2,-,TRBJ2-1
CASSFGGSMYNEQFF,TGCGCCAGCAGCTTCGGCGGGAGCATGTACAATGAGCAGTTCTTC,TRBV5-1,TRBD2,-,TRBJ2-1
CASRQGMETQYF,TGTGCCAGCAGACAGGGGATGGAGACCCAGTACTTC,TRBV2,TRBD1,once,TRBJ2-5
CAWSELGNTIYF,TGTGCCTGGAGCGAACTGGGAAACACCATATATTTT,TRBV30,-,-,TRBJ1-3
CASSILFQGANTEAFF,TGTGCCAGTAGTATACTGTTCCAGGGGGCGAACACTGAAGCTTTCTTT,TRBV19,TRBD1,few,TRBJ1-1
CSVVGSTYEQYF,TGCAGCGTTGTTGGCAGTACCTACGAGCAGTACTTC,TRBV29-1,-,-,TRBJ2-7
CASSLDRGHEQYF,TGTGCCAGCAGTCTGGACAGGGGACACGAGCAGTACTTC,TRBV6-5,TRBD1,-,TRBJ2-7
CASSQEAGLLVEQYF,TGCGCCAGCAGCCAAGAGGCGGGACTACTCGTCGAGCAGTACTTC,TRBV4-3,TRBD2,-,TRBJ2-7
CASSSSRQGNTIYF,TGTGCCAGCAGTTCCAGCAGACAAGGAAACACCATATATTTT,TRBV6-5,-,-,TRBJ1-3
CASSVGSGNLVDTQYF,TGTGCCAGCAGCGTAGGGAGCGGGAATCTTGTCGATACGCAGTATTTT,TRBV9,TRBD2,-,TRBJ2-3
CASSQDRSLDGYTF,TGTGCCAGCAGCCAGGACAGGAGCTTGGATGGCTACACCTTC,TRBV11-2,TRBD1,once,TRBJ1-2
CASSWGGTDTQYF,TGTGCCAGCAGCTGGGGGGGTACAGATACGCAGTATTTT,TRBV5-4,TRBD2,-,TRBJ2-3
CASSLGGDRTGYTF,TGCGCCAGCAGCTTGGGCGGTGACCGAACGGGCTACACCTTC,TRBV5-1,-,-,TRBJ1-2
CASSSGLAGTDTQYF,TGTGCCAGCAGCTCCGGACTAGCGGGCACAGATACGCAGTATTTT,TRBV7-7,TRBD2,-,TRBJ2-3
CASSWDSRTEAFF,TGTGCCAGCAGCTGGGACAGTCGTACTGAAGCTTTCTTT,TRBV11-2,TRBD1,few,TRBJ1-1
CASRKTSGSYNEQFF,TGTGCCAGCAGAAAAACTAGCGGATCCTACAATGAGCAGTTCTTC,TRBV5-8,TRBD2,-,TRBJ2-1
CAISEGLAGETQYF,TGTGCCATCAGTGAGGGACTAGCGGGGGAGACCCAGTACTTC,TRBV10-3,TRBD2,-,TRBJ2-5
CASVGEIAGTGELFF,TGTGCCAGCGTGGGGGAAATAGCGGGCACCGGGGAGCTGTTTTTT,TRBV2,TRBD2,-,TRBJ2-2
CASSPGLAGAVPQYF,TGTGCCAGCAGCCCTGGACTAGCGGGAGCGGTTCCGCAGTATTTT,TRBV7-3,TRBD2,-,TRBJ2-3
CASSVGDNPYEQYF,TGTGCCAGCAGCGTAGGGGACAACCCCTACGAGCAGTACTTC,TRBV9,-,-,TRBJ2-7
CASSVGQKAYEQYF,TGCGCCAGCAGCGTGGGACAGAAGGCCTACGAGCAGTACTTC,TRBV4-3,TRBD1,-,TRBJ2-7
CASSLEGVREKLFF,TGCGCCAGCAGCTTGGAGGGGGTACGTGAAAAACTGTTTTTT,TRBV5-1,-,-,TRBJ1-4
CAISPGGVAGELFF,TGTGCCATCAGCCCCGGGGGGGTAGCCGGGGAGCTGTTTTTT,TRBV10-3,TRBD2,-,TRBJ2-2
CASSLSPLAGISYEQYF,TGTGCCAGCAGCTTATCACCGTTAGCGGGGATCTCCTACGAGCAGTACTTC,TRBV11-2,TRBD2,once,TRBJ2-7
CASSVITSSEQYF,TGTGCCAGCAGCGTTATTACTAGTTCCGAGCAGTACTTC,TRBV9,-,-,TRBJ2-7
CASTLMRGGYTEAFF,TGTGCCAGCACCTTGATGAGGGGGGGGTACACTGAAGCTTTCTTT,TRBV6-6,-,-,TRBJ1-1
CASSTGTVLTDTQYF,TGTGCCAGCAGTACCGGGACAGTCCTCACAGATACGCAGTATTTT,TRBV2,TRBD1,-,TRBJ2-3
CASSYGKNTGELFF,TGTGCCAGCAGTTACGGCAAGAACACCGGGGAGCTGTTTTTT,TRBV6-5,-,-,TRBJ2-2
CASSAHRNTGELFF,TGTGCCAGCAGCGCCCACAGGAACACCGGGGAGCTGTTTTTT,TRBV9,-,-,TRBJ2-2
CASSLLQYYGYTF,TGTGCCAGCAGCTTACTACAGTACTATGGCTACACCTTC,TRBV7-2,-,-,TRBJ1-2
CASSYAGTYNSPLHF,TGTGCCAGCAGTTACGCCGGGACCTATAATTCACCCCTCCACTTT,TRBV5-4,-,-,TRBJ1-6
CASSSGTVNTEAFF,TGTGCCAGCAGCTCTGGGACAGTTAACACTGAAGCTTTCTTT,TRBV11-3,TRBD1,-,TRBJ1-1
CASSSRLAGPYNEQFF,TGCGCCAGCAGCTCCCGACTAGCGGGGCCCTACAATGAGCAGTTCTTC,TRBV5-1,TRBD2,-,TRBJ2-1
CASSESKRTMGVPDTQYF,TGCGCCAGCAGTGAGTCTAAACGGACCATGGGAGTCCCAGATACGCAGTATTTT,TRBV10-1,-,few,TRBJ2-3
CATSRDRPGDYGYTF,TGTGCCACCAGCAGAGATCGCCCAGGGGACTATGGCTACACCTTC,TRBV15,-,-,TRBJ1-2
CASSMGARDVPHEQYF,TGTGCCAGTAGTATGGGGGCCAGGGACGTTCCCCACGAGCAGTACTTC,TRBV19,-,-,TRBJ2-7
CASSYGAGSSEKLFF,TGTGCCAGCAGTTACGGCGCGGGATCATCTGAAAAACTGTTTTTT,TRBV6-5,-,-,TRBJ1-4
CASSWDRANEQFF,TGTGCCAGCAGCTGGGACAGGGCGAATGAGCAGTTCTTC,TRBV5-6,TRBD1,few,TRBJ2-1
CASSEGIAGERETQYF,TGTGCCAGCAGTGAAGGGATAGCGGGAGAACGAGAGACCCAGTACTTC,TRBV6-4,TRBD2,many,TRBJ2-5
CSVGPGIVSGELFF,TGCAGCGTTGGACCAGGGATAGTTTCCGGGGAGCTGTTTTTT,TRBV29-1,-,-,TRBJ2-2
CASSLGASGIYNEQFF,TGCGCCAGCAGCTTGGGAGCTAGCGGGATCTACAATGAGCAGTTCTTC,TRBV5-1,TRBD2,-,TRBJ2-1
CASSWTGDFENGYTF,TGTGCCAGCAGTTGGACAGGGGATTTTGAAAATGGCTACACCTTC,TRBV6-5,TRBD1,-,TRBJ1-2
CASRPSSGVYNEQFF,TGTGCCAGCCGTCCTTCTAGCGGGGTCTACAATGAGCAGTTCTTC,TRBV2,TRBD2,-,TRBJ2-1
CASSVRTGGSTGELFF,TGTGCCAGCAGCGTAAGAACAGGGGGTTCGACCGGGGAGCTGTTTTTT,TRBV9,TRBD1,-,TRBJ2-2
CASSLTSNTEAFF,TGTGCCAGCAGTCTCACATCGAACACTGAAGCTTTCTTT,TRBV27,-,-,TRBJ1-1
CASSYSMLVRNNEQFF,TGTGCCAGCAGTTACTCGATGCTAGTAAGAAACAATGAGCAGTTCTTC,TRBV6-5,-,-,TRBJ2-1
CASSLEFGHPYGYTF,TGCGCCAGCAGCTTGGAATTTGGGCATCCTTATGGCTACACCTTC,TRBV5-1,-,-,TRBJ1-2
CASSFLGEEETQYF,TGCGCCAGCAGCTTTTTAGGGGAGGAGGAGACCCAGTACTTC,TRBV5-1,-,-,TRBJ2-5
CASSASGLAGAEQYF,TGTGCCAGCAGTGCTTCGGGACTAGCGGGAGCCGAGCAGTACTTC,TRBV25-1,TRBD2,-,TRBJ2-7
CASSAPQGQHREQFF,TGTGCCAGCAGCGCCCCCCAGGGGCAGCACCGGGAGCAGTTCTTC,TRBV11-2,-,-,TRBJ2-1
CASSAIGPGELFF,TGCGCCAGCAGCGCCATTGGGCCCGGGGAGCTGTTTTTT,TRBV5-1,-,-,TRBJ2-2
CASSFLFRRELADQPQHF,TGTGCCAGCAGCTTTCTCTTTCGACGGGAACTGGCCGATCAGCCCCAGCATTTT,TRBV7-2,-,-,TRBJ1-5